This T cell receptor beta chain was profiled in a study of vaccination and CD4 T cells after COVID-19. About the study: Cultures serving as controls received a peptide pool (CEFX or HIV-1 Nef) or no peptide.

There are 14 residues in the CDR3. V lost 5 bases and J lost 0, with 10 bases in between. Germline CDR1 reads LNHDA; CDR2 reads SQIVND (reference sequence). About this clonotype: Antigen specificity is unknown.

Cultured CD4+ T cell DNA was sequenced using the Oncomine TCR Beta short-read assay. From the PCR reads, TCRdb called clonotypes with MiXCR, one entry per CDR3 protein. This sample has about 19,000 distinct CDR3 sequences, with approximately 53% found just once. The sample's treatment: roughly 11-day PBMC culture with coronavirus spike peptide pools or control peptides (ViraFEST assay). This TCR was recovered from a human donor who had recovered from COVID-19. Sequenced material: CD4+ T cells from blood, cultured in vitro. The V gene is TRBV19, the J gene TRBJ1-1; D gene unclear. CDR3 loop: CASSPLDLNTEAFF. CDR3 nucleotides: TGTGCCAGTAGTCCTCTGGATCTGAACACTGAAGCTTTCTTT. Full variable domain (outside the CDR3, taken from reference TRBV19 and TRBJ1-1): DGGITQSPKYLFRKEGQNVTLSCEQNLNHDAMYWYRQDPGQGLRLIYYSQIVNDFQKGDIAEGYSVSREKKESFPLTVTSAQKNPTAFYLCASSPLDLNTEAFFGQGTRLTVV.